This T cell receptor beta chain appears in the sequencing data of a study of T cell responses to AZD1222 COVID-19 vaccine. Broader study findings: Nearly half of the spike-specific TCRs reportedly recognize variant regions that carry no mutations. Only a handful of AZD1222 recipients were seropositive at baseline.

The CDR3 loop spans 15 amino acids. The junction had 6 bases not matched to a gene; V was cut back by 3 bases and J by 2 bases. In germline, CDR1 is KGHSH, CDR2 LQKENI. Assay used: immunoSEQ multiplex PCR; TCRdb lists only in-frame clones, some missing. Among about 140,000 clones listed, 90% to 95% were seen once. Regarding this clone: No antigen is known for it.

This chain connects TRBV18 to TRBJ2-5; 7 bases match TRBD1. This receptor was taken from an adult who had recovered from COVID-19. The sequences come from peripheral blood, collected after recovery from COVID-19. CDR3 sequence reads: CASSPKTGRQETQYF. DNA for the CDR3: TGTGCCAGCTCACCCAAGACAGGGCGGCAAGAGACCCAGTACTTC.